This entry features one T cell receptor (beta chain) sequence. The data stem from a study of OX40 agonist ivuxolimab in advanced cancers. Assay used: immunoSEQ multiplex PCR; TCRdb lists only in-frame clones, some missing. The sample contains 77,000 or so clones, 85% to 95% of which appear only once. V was pared by 2 bases and J by 2 bases, with 5 bases of the junction left unmatched. The germline gives CDR1 SGHVS, CDR2 FQNEAQ. The CDR3 contains 16 residues. The chain combines TRBV7-8 with TRBJ2-3; 9 bases are shared with TRBD2. The TCR originated in an adult with an advanced solid tumor such as melanoma, head and neck, liver or kidney cancer. The sample here was CD4+ or CD8+ T cells sorted from blood, taken in a trial of the OX40 agonist ivuxolimab. As DNA, the CDR3 is TGTGCCAGCAGCTTAAGTCTAGCGGGGACCACAGATACGCAGTATTTT. This encodes CASSLSLAGTTDTQYF. Variable domain in full (rest from reference TRBV7-8 and TRBJ2-3): GAGVSQSPRYKVAKRGQDVALRCDPISGHVSLFWYQQALGQGPEFLTYFQNEAQLDKSGLPSDRFFAERPEGSVSTLKIQRTQQEDSAVYLCASSLSLAGTTDTQYFGPGTRLTVL.